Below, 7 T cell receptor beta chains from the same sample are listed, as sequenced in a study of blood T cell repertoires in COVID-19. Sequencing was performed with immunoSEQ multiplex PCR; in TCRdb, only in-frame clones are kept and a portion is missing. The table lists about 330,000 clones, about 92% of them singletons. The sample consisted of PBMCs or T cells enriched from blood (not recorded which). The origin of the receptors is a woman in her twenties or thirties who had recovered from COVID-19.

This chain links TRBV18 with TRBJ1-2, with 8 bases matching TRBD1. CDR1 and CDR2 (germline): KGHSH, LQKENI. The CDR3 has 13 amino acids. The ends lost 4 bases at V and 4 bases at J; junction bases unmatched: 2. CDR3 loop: CASSQDRGYGYTF. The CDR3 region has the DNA TGTGCCAGCTCACAAGACAGGGGCTATGGCTACACCTTC.

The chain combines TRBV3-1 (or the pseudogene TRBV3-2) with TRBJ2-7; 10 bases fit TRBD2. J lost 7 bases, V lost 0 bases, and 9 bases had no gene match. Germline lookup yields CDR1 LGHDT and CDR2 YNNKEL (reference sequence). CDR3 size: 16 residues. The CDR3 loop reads CASSQDLLAGSSEQYF. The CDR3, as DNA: TGTGCCAGCAGCCAAGACCTACTAGCGGGATCCTCGGAGCAGTACTTC.

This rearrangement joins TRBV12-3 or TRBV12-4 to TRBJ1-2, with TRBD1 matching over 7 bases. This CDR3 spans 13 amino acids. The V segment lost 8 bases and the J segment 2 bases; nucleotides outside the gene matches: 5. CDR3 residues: CASGQAINYGYTF. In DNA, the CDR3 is TGTGCCAGCGGACAGGCCATAAACTATGGCTACACCTTC.

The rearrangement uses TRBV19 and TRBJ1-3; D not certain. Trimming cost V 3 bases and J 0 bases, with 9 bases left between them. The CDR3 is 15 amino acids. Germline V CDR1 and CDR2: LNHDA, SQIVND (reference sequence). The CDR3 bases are TGTGCCAGTAGTATCGAGGGAATCTCTGGAAACACCATATATTTT. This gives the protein CASSIEGISGNTIYF.

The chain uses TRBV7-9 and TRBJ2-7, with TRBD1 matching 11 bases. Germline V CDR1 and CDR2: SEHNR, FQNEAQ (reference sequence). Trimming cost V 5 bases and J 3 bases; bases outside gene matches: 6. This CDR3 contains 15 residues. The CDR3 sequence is CASSPPGQGGYEQYF. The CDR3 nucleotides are TGTGCCAGCAGCCCGCCGGGACAGGGGGGCTACGAGCAGTACTTC.

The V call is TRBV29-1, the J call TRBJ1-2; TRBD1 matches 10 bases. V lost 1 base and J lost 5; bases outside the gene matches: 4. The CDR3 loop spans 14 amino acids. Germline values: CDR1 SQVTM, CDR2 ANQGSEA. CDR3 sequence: CSVEGDRGSYGYTF. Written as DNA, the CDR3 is TGCAGCGTTGAAGGGGACAGGGGATCGTATGGCTACACCTTC.

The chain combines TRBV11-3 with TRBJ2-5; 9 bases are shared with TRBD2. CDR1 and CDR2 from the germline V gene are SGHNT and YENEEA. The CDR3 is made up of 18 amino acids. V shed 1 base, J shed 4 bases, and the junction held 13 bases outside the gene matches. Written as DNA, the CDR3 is TGTGCCAGCAGCTTAGTCTCGTCTGGCGGGGGGGCCGGAGAGACCCAGTACTTC. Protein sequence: CASSLVSSGGGAGETQYF.